This entry describes one T cell receptor beta chain. The germline CDR1 and CDR2 sequences are SGHRS and YFSETQ. CDR3 length: 13 residues. Trimming removed 5 bases at V and 7 bases at J, with 16 bases between. The sample originates from a study of OX40 agonist ivuxolimab in advanced cancers. Study-wide background: Patients were dosed with the agonistic anti-OX40 (CD134) antibody ivuxolimab. One patient with hepatocellular carcinoma and two with cutaneous melanoma, three in all, had partial responses. A male proportion of around 86% was recorded, with mean age 60 years and range roughly 20 to 90.

Method: immunoSEQ multiplex PCR; TCRdb's copy keeps in-frame clones and lacks some. The table shows 70,000 or so clones, with around 85% occurring only once. Drawing of blood for sampling happened at baseline, at cycle 4 day 1, and at cycle 7 day 1. The TCR sequence derives from an adult with an advanced solid tumor such as melanoma, head and neck, liver or kidney cancer. Sequenced material: CD4+ or CD8+ T cells sorted from blood, taken in a trial of the OX40 agonist ivuxolimab. The genes are TRBV5-1 and TRBJ2-7; D tentatively reads TRBD1 or TRBD2 (5 bases each). CDR3 nucleotide sequence: TGCGCCAGCAGTTACGGGACCGAGGGGGAGCAGTACGTC. Its protein is CASSYGTEGEQYV.